These 27 T cell receptor beta chains originate from one sample sequenced in a study of type 1 regulatory T cells. These TCRs' antigens remain unknown. TCRdb re-derived calls from the reads in MiXCR, one entry per CDR3 protein. The table lists 60,000 to 70,000 distinct CDR3 sequences, around 49% of them singletons, with more than 2% in the top ten. Sequencing was performed on cultured non-Tr1 T cells, either the whole culture or a sorted T cell fraction (not recorded which). These receptors all stem from a human donor in good health.

V and J are TRBV5-1 and TRBJ1-1; tentatively, D is TRBD1 (6 bases). Germline assignment: CDR1 SGHRS and CDR2 YFSETQ. The germline V and J ends were trimmed by 0 bases and 4 bases, with 10 bases remaining between them. This CDR3 region has 14 residues. The CDR3 nucleotides are TGCGCCAGCAGCTTGGCAGGGGCGGGCACTGAAGCTTTCTTT. Its protein is CASSLAGAGTEAFF.

The chain uses TRBV7-2 and TRBJ2-2; 7 positions agree with TRBD2. The CDR3 totals 19 residues. Trimming removed 0 bases from V and 1 base from J; junction bases left unmatched: 11. The germline gives CDR1 SGHTA, CDR2 FQGNSA. CDR3 nucleotides: TGTGCCAGCAGCTTAGCGCCAGCGGGGATGAACCTGAACACCGGGGAGCTGTTTTTT. Translating it yields CASSLAPAGMNLNTGELFF.

DNA for the CDR3: TGCAGTGCTAGCGGGGGGCTCGTGTTTGAGCAGTTCTTC. Its protein product is CSASGGLVFEQFF. The genes are TRBV20-1 and TRBJ2-1, with D possibly matching TRBD2 (7 bases). This CDR3 contains 13 residues. Germline V gives CDR1 DFQATT, CDR2 SNEGSKA (reference sequence). The V end was cut by 3 bases, the J end by 9 bases, with 15 bases between.

The V gene is TRBV6-1, the J gene TRBJ2-1, with a weak D call TRBD1 (6 bases). In germline, CDR1 is MNHNS, CDR2 SASEGT. This CDR3 region has 14 residues. V lost 10 bases and J lost 10, with 23 bases in between. The CDR3 region is CANRVTLDGSEQFF. The CDR3 DNA is TGTGCCAACAGGGTGACTCTAGATGGGAGCGAGCAGTTCTTC.

V usage is TRBV9 and J usage is TRBJ1-1; tentatively, D is TRBD1 (5 bases). The CDR3 has 14 amino acids. Germline CDR1 SGDLS, CDR2 YYNGEE. With 2 bases removed from V and 5 bases from J, the gap between germline ends came to 13 bases. The CDR3 protein is CASSVYTGGTEAFF. The CDR3 region has the DNA TGTGCCAGCAGCGTTTACACGGGGGGGACTGAAGCTTTCTTT.

The chain has TRBV4-1 and TRBJ2-2; D is undetermined. V gave up 4 bases and J gave up 6 bases, with 9 bases separating them. CDR1 is MGHRA and CDR2 is YSYEKL in the germline V gene. The CDR3 has 13 amino acids. CDR3 in amino acids: CASSPSRAGELFF. The CDR3 DNA sequence: TGCGCCAGCAGCCCAAGTCGGGCCGGGGAGCTGTTTTTT.

This rearrangement joins TRBV18 to TRBJ2-5; 10 nucleotides align to TRBD2. This CDR3 is built from 16 residues. Germline V lookup: CDR1 KGHSH, CDR2 LQKENI. V dropped 3 bases and J dropped 5; count of bases not matched to a gene: 9. CDR3 in amino acids: CASSPKLAGPGETQYF. The CDR3 DNA follows: TGTGCCAGCTCACCTAAACTAGCGGGGCCTGGGGAGACCCAGTACTTC.

In its sample, this clonotype was seen a few times. V gene TRBV28 combines with J gene TRBJ2-7, with 10 nucleotides matching TRBD2. Germline CDR1 MDHEN, CDR2 SYDVKM. Trimming removed 6 bases from V and 1 base from J; junction bases left unmatched: 15. CDR3 length: 18 residues. The CDR3: CASSSFVAGGFLSYEQYF. The CDR3 nucleotides read TGTGCCAGCAGCTCGTTCGTAGCGGGGGGATTTCTTTCCTACGAGCAGTACTTC.

The J gene is TRBJ2-3, the V gene TRBV20-1; D remains ambiguous. Trimming left V 3 bases short and J 3 bases short, with 10 bases between. The CDR3 extends over 13 amino acids. Per the germline V gene, CDR1 is DFQATT and CDR2 is SNEGSKA (reference sequence). The CDR3 protein is CSASSRPTDTQYF. The CDR3 DNA reads as TGCAGTGCTAGCAGCCGCCCAACAGATACGCAGTATTTT.

The rearrangement uses TRBV12-3 or TRBV12-4 and TRBJ2-5, with D perhaps matching TRBD1 (6 bases). The CDR3 runs 13 residues. Trimming removed 5 bases at V and 8 bases at J, with 15 bases between. CDR3 in amino acids: CASSTGTVKTQYF. The CDR3 DNA is TGTGCCAGCAGTACAGGGACGGTGAAAACCCAGTACTTC.

This rearrangement joins TRBV20-1 to TRBJ1-6; perhaps TRBD1 as D (5 bases). With 3 bases removed from V and 7 bases from J, the gap between germline ends came to 10 bases. Germline loops: CDR1 DFQATT, CDR2 SNEGSKA (reference sequence). The CDR3 contains 13 residues. The CDR3 bases are TGCAGTGCTAGGGGGGTCCAGAATTCACCCCTCCACTTT. Its translation: CSARGVQNSPLHF.

CDR3 sequence (DNA): TGTGCCTGGTGGTCGCTGGGGACGTCCGGTGAAAAACTGTTTTTT. This sequence encodes CAWWSLGTSGEKLFF. V gene TRBV30 combines with J gene TRBJ1-4; D is perhaps TRBD1 (5 bases). Germline values: CDR1 GTSNPN, CDR2 SVGIG (reference sequence). The V end lost 5 bases, the J end lost 7 bases, and 20 bases lay between the germline ends. The CDR3 covers 15 residues.

This chain links TRBV12-3 or TRBV12-4 with TRBJ2-5, with D perhaps TRBD1 or TRBD2 (6 bases each). This CDR3 spans 16 amino acids. Between the trimmed V and J ends, which lost 6 bases and 5 bases, there was a span of 22 bases. The CDR3 loop is CASSVRDKPGRETQYF. In DNA form, the CDR3 reads TGTGCCAGCAGCGTCCGGGACAAACCTGGGAGGGAGACCCAGTACTTC.

The V call is TRBV19, the J call TRBJ2-2; D not resolved. The CDR3 has 14 residues. The V gene's germline CDR1 is LNHDA and CDR2 SQIVND (reference sequence). Trimming left V 5 bases short and J 0 bases short, with 7 bases between. The CDR3 region is CASSGQSNTGELFF. Written as DNA, the CDR3 is TGTGCCAGTAGTGGGCAGTCGAACACCGGGGAGCTGTTTTTT.

This clonotype is a singleton in its sample. This CDR3 is CASSLQEAYEQYF. CDR3 DNA: TGTGCCAGCAGCTTGCAAGAGGCCTACGAGCAGTACTTC. The J gene is TRBJ2-7, the V gene TRBV7-2; D gene uncertain. CDR1 is SGHTA and CDR2 is FQGNSA in the germline V gene. The CDR3 contains 13 residues. The V and J ends lost 3 bases and 2 bases respectively, with 8 bases between them.

At least ten counts were recorded for this clonotype. The rearrangement uses TRBV2 and TRBJ2-1; 9 bases agree with TRBD2. Germline CDR1 reads SNHLY; CDR2 reads FYNNEI. The CDR3 loop spans 14 amino acids. V shed 0 bases, J shed 10 bases, and the junction held 4 bases outside the gene matches. Here the CDR3 DNA reads TGTGCCAGCAGTGAAGCGGGACTAGCAGGGGAGCAGTTCTTC. It specifies CASSEAGLAGEQFF.

The chain combines TRBV3-1 with TRBJ1-4, with TRBD1 matching 7 bases. CDR1 is LGHDT, CDR2 YNNKEL, per germline (reference sequence). J lost 4 bases, V lost 4 bases, and 3 bases had no gene match. This CDR3 comprises 14 residues. CDR3 nucleotide sequence: TGTGCCAGCAGCCTCGGGACAGTTAATGAAAAACTGTTTTTT. Amino acids: CASSLGTVNEKLFF.

This clonotype was observed once. The rearrangement uses TRBV7-2 and TRBJ2-1; possible D gene TRBD2, 5 bases. Trimming pared 5 bases from V and 6 bases from J, leaving 8 bases between. Looked up from germline, CDR1 is SGHTA and CDR2 is FQGNSA. The CDR3 spans 12 residues. The CDR3 protein is CASSPTSNEQFF. The CDR3 region has the DNA TGTGCCAGCAGCCCTACTAGCAATGAGCAGTTCTTC.

The table lists this clonotype with a few counts. The CDR3 sequence: CSAPGQVATNEKLFF. In DNA, the CDR3 is TGCAGTGCTCCGGGACAGGTTGCAACTAATGAAAAACTGTTTTTT. This chain joins TRBV20-1 and TRBJ1-4; 8 bases align to TRBD1. The CDR3 spans 15 residues. Germline values: CDR1 DFQATT, CDR2 SNEGSKA (reference sequence). The V segment lost 5 bases and the J segment 0 bases; nucleotides outside the gene matches: 5.

This clonotype came up once. The chain combines TRBV7-9 with TRBJ1-6; 8 bases match TRBD1. This CDR3 has 14 amino acids. The junction had 6 bases not matched to a gene; V was cut back by 7 bases and J by 7 bases. The V gene's germline CDR1 is SEHNR and CDR2 FQNEAQ (reference sequence). The CDR3 sequence is CASNRDRQNSPLHF. CDR3 DNA sequence: TGTGCCAGCAACCGGGACAGGCAAAATTCACCCCTCCACTTT.

As to this clonotype: Its ends do not fully match the called genes, so a read error is possible. The chain uses TRBV5-1 and TRBJ2-6, with D perhaps TRBD1 or TRBD2 (5 bases each). Germline CDR1 and CDR2: SGHRS and YFSETQ. This CDR3 is 16 amino acids long. The CDR3 DNA is TGCGCCGGCAGCTTGGCCGGGGCTCGTGGGGCCAACGTCCTGACTTTC. Protein: CAGSLAGARGANVLTF.

The rearrangement uses TRBV20-1 and TRBJ2-1, with D possibly matching TRBD2 (7 bases). With 3 bases removed from V and 5 bases from J, the gap between germline ends came to 14 bases. The CDR3 is 14 residues long. Germline lookup yields CDR1 DFQATT and CDR2 SNEGSKA (reference sequence). CDR3 DNA sequence: TGCAGTGCTAGGCGGGGGCCCCCCAACAATGAGCAGTTCTTC. Protein: CSARRGPPNNEQFF.

The V call is TRBV20-1, the J call TRBJ2-1, with TRBD2 identical over 11 bases. The germline gives CDR1 DFQATT, CDR2 SNEGSKA (reference sequence). This CDR3 is built from 15 residues. V dropped 5 bases and J dropped 2; count of bases not matched to a gene: 5. CDR3 residues: CSADISGGAYNEQFF. For the CDR3, the DNA is TGCAGTGCTGACATTAGCGGGGGGGCCTACAATGAGCAGTTCTTC.

The V and J genes are TRBV7-2 and TRBJ1-4; 8 bases fit TRBD1. The CDR3 extends over 14 amino acids. In germline, CDR1 is SGHTA, CDR2 FQGNSA. V lost 1 base to trimming and J lost 7 bases; unmatched junction nucleotides: 2. The CDR3 loop is CASSLDRGVEKLFF. CDR3 coding DNA: TGTGCCAGCAGCTTAGACAGGGGGGTTGAAAAACTGTTTTTT.

The chain joins TRBV28 to TRBJ1-2; D perhaps matches TRBD1 (6 bases). Germline assignment: CDR1 MDHEN and CDR2 SYDVKM. The CDR3 sequence is 14 residues long. Trimming removed 6 bases from V and 3 bases from J, with 14 bases in between. The chain's CDR3 is CASRIGQTYYGYTF. CDR3 nucleotides: TGTGCCAGCAGGATTGGACAGACCTACTATGGCTACACCTTC.

CDR3 loop: CASSRGLGYGYTF. As DNA, the CDR3 is TGTGCCAGCAGTCGGGGATTAGGCTATGGCTACACCTTC. The genes are TRBV7-3 and TRBJ1-2; D is unresolved. Trimming stripped 6 bases from V and 4 bases from J, with 12 bases between. Germline V gene data show CDR1 as SGHTA and CDR2 as FQGTGA. The CDR3 has 13 residues.

To note about this clonotype: Germline and junction disagree at one end, which may indicate a read error. V usage is TRBV29-1 and J usage is TRBJ2-1; D may be TRBD2 (7 bases). CDR1 is SQVTM, CDR2 ANQGSEA, per germline. This CDR3 has 14 residues. In nucleotides, the CDR3 is TGTAGCGTCCTTAGGGGGGGGAATTACAATGAGCAGTTCTTC. It translates to CSVLRGGNYNEQFF.